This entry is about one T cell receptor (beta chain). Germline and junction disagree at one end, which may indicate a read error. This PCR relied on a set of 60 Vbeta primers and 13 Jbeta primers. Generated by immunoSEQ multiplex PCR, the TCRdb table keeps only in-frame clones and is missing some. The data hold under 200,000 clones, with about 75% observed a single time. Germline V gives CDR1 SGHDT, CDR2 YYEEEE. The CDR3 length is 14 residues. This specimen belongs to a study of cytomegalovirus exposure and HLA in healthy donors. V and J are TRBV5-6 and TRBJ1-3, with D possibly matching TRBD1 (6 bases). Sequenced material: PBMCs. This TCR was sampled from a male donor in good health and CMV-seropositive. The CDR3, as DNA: TGTGCCAGCAGCTTGGGCGGGGGCGTAAACACCACATATTTT. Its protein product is CASSLGGGVNTTYF.